This T cell receptor beta chain comes out of a study of blood T cell repertoires in COVID-19. Trimming removed 5 bases from V and 1 base from J, with 4 bases in between. The CDR3 runs to 12 residues. Assay used: immunoSEQ multiplex PCR; TCRdb lists only in-frame clones, some missing. This table holds about 30,000 clones, 65% to 70% found once. The rearrangement links TRBV12-3 or TRBV12-4 to TRBJ2-3, with D hard to call. The sequence came from a human donor in a cohort sampled during active COVID-19. The sequencing input was peripheral blood. CDR3 bases: TGTGCCAGCAGTCGGGGCACAGATACGCAGTATTTT. This translates into CASSRGTDTQYF.